This T cell receptor (beta chain) is drawn from a study of blood T cell repertoires in COVID-19. V lost 6 bases and J lost 2; bases outside the gene matches: 6. CDR1 and CDR2 from the germline V gene are SGHRS and YFSETQ. The CDR3 has 14 residues. The table came from immunoSEQ multiplex PCR; TCRdb's copy has only in-frame clones and leaves some out. The data contain about 150,000 clones, roughly 80% of them singletons. The receptor's source is a woman aged 80 or over with acute or convalescent COVID-19. The sequenced sample was peripheral blood. The chain uses TRBV5-1 and TRBJ2-5; TRBD2 agrees at 8 bases. CDR3 amino acids: CASKSSGTQETQYF. The CDR3 region has the DNA TGCGCCAGCAAGAGTAGCGGGACTCAAGAGACCCAGTACTTC.